This record looks at one T cell receptor beta chain sequence and its context. Its antigen is unknown. This entry comes from a study of cytomegalovirus exposure and HLA in healthy donors. Findings of the study overall: Accurate HLA-A and HLA-B prediction from TCR beta sequences was reported for most subjects.

The germline CDR1 and CDR2 sequences are MGHRA and YSYEKL. V lost 0 bases, J lost 4 bases, and 10 bases lay in between. The CDR3 covers 15 residues. PCR primers comprised 60 Vbeta and 13 Jbeta primers. The protocol was immunoSEQ multiplex PCR, while the TCRdb copy is restricted to in-frame clones and leaves out a portion. The top ten hold 0.2% to 0.25% of the sample, which has approximately 200,000 clones, 70% to 80% seen once. The clonotype comes from a girl aged 2-15 years in good health and CMV-seronegative. The V gene is TRBV4-1, the J gene TRBJ1-5; D may be TRBD1 (5 bases). The sequencing sample was made of PBMCs. As DNA, the CDR3 is TGCGCCAGCAGCCAAGAAACAGGACGTAATCAGCCCCAGCATTTT. Its protein product is CASSQETGRNQPQHF.